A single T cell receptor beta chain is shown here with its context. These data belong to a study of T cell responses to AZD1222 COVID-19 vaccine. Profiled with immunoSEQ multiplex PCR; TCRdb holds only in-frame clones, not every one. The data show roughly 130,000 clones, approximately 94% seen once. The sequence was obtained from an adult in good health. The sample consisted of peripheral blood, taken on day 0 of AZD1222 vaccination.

The CDR3: CASSIDPPLGQPQHF. The CDR3 DNA sequence: TGTGCCAGTAGTATAGATCCCCCGCTAGGGCAGCCCCAGCATTTT. The rearrangement links TRBV19 to TRBJ1-5; D is unresolved. The CDR3 sequence is 15 residues long. CDR1 is LNHDA and CDR2 is SQIVND in the germline V gene (reference sequence). Between the trimmed V and J ends, which lost 0 bases and 7 bases, there was a span of 13 bases.